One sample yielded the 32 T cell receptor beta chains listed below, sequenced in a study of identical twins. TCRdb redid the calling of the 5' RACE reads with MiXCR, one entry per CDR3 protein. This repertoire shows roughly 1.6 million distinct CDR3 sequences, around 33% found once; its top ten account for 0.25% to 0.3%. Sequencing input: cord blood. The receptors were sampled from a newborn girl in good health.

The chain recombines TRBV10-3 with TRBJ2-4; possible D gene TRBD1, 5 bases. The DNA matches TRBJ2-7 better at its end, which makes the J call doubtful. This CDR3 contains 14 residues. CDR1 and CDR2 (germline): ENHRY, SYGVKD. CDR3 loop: CAITVNGAQGEQYF. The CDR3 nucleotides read TGTGCCATCACGGTTAATGGGGCCCAGGGCGAGCAGTACTTC.

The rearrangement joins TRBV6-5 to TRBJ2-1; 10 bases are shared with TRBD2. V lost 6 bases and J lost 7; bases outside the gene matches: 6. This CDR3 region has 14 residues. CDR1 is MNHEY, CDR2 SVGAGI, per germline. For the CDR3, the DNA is TGTGCCAGCAGCCTAGCGGGAGAGGGGAATGAGCAGTTCTTC. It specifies CASSLAGEGNEQFF.

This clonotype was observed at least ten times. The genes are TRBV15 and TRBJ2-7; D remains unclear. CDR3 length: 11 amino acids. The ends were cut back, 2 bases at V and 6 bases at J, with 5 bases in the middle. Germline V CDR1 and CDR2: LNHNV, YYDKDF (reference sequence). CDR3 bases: TGTGCCACCAGCAGAAACAGCGAGCAGTACTTC. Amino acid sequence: CATSRNSEQYF.

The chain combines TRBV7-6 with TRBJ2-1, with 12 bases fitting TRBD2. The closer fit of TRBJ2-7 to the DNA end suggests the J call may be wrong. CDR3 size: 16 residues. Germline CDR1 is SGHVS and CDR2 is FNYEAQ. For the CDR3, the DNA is TGTGCCAGCAGCCCAACTAGCGGGGGGTATTACAATGAGCAGTACTTC. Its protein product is CASSPTSGGYYNEQYF.

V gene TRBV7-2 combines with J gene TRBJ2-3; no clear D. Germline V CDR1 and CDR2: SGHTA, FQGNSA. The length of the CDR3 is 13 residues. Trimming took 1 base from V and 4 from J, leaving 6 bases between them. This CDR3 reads CASSLGDPDTQYF. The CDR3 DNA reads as TGTGCCAGCAGCTTAGGGGATCCAGATACGCAGTATTTT.

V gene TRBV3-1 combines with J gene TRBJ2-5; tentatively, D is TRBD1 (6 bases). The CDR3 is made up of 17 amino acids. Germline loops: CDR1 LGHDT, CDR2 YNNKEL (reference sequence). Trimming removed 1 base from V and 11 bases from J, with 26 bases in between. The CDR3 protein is CASSQALLGIWDNEQYF. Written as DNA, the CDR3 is TGTGCCAGCAGCCAAGCACTACTAGGTATTTGGGACAATGAGCAGTACTTC.

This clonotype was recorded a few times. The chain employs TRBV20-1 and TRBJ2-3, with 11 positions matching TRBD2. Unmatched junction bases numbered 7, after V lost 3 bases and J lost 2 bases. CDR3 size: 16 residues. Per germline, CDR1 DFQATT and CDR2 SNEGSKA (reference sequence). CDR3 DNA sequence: TGCAGTGCTAGGCCGGGACTAGCGGTTTTCACAGATACGCAGTATTTT. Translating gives CSARPGLAVFTDTQYF.

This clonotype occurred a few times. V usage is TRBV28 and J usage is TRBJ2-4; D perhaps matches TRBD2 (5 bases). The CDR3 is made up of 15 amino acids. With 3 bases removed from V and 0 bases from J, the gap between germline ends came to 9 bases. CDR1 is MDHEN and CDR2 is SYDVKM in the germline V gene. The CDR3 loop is CASSFRDLAKNIQYF. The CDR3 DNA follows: TGTGCCAGCAGTTTTCGGGATCTAGCCAAAAACATTCAGTACTTC.

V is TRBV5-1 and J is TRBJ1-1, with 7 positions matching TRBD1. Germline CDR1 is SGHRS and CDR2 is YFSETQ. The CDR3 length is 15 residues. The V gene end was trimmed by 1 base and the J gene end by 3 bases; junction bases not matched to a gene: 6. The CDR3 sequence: CASSLNAGQDTEAFF. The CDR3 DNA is TGCGCCAGCAGCTTGAATGCCGGACAGGACACTGAAGCTTTCTTT.

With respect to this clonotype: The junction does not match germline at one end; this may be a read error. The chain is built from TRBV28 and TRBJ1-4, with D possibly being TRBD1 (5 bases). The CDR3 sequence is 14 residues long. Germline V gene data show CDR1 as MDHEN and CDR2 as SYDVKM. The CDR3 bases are TGTGCCAGCAGTTTCAGGGCCAAGGGTGAAGAACTGTTTTTT. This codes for CASSFRAKGEELFF.

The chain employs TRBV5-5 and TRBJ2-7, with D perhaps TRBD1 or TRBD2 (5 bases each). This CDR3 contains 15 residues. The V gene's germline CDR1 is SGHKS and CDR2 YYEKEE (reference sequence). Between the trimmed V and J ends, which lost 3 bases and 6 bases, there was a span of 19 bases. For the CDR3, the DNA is TGTGCCAGCAGCTCAATACCGGGACCGCAGGGCGAGCAGTACTTC. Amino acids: CASSSIPGPQGEQYF.

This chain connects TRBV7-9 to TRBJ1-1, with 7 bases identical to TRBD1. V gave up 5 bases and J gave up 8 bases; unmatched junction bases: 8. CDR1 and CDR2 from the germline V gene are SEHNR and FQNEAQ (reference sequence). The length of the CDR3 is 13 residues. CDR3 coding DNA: TGTGCCAGCAGCCCAAGACAGGGTTCGGAAGCTTTCTTT. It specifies CASSPRQGSEAFF.

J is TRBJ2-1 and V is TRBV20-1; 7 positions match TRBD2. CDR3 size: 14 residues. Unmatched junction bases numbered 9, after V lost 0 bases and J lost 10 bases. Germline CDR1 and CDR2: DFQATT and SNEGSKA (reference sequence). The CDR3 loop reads CSARDFGGVNEQFF. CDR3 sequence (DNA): TGCAGTGCTAGAGATTTTGGGGGGGTCAACGAGCAGTTCTTC.

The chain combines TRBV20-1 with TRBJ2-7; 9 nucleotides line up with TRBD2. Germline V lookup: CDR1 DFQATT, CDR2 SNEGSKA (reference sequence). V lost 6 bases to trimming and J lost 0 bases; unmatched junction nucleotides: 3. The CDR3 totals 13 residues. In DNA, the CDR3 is TGCAGTGCGGTAGCGGGGGACTCCTACGAGCAGTACTTC. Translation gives CSAVAGDSYEQYF.

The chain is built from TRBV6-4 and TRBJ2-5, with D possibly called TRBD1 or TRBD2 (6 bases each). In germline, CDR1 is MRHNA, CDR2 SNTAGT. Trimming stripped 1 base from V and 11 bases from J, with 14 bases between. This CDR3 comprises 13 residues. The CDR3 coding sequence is TGTGCCAGCAGTGACTGGAGGGACAATGAGCAGTACTTC. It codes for CASSDWRDNEQYF.

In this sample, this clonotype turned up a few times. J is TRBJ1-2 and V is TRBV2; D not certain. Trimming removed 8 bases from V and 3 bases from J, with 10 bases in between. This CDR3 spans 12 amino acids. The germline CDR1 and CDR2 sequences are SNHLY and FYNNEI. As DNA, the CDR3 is TGTGCCAGCTACGACGGATACTATGGCTACACCTTC. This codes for CASYDGYYGYTF. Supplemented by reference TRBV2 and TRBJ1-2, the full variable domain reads EPEVTQTPSHQVTQMGQEVILRCVPISNHLYFYWYRQILGQKVEFLVSFYNNEISEKSEIFDDQFSVERPDGSNFTLKIRSTKLEDSAMYFCASYDGYYGYTFGSGTRLTVV.

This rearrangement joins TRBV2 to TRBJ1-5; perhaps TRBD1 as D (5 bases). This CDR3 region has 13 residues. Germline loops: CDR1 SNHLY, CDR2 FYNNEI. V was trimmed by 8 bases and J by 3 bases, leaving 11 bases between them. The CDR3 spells CASLKDNNQPQHF. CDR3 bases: TGTGCCAGCTTGAAGGACAACAATCAGCCCCAGCATTTT.

The CDR3 bases are TGTGCCAACAGCCTCCGGGACGCCGATCAGCCCCAGCATTTT. Translating it yields CANSLRDADQPQHF. The rearrangement joins TRBV12-3 or TRBV12-4 to TRBJ1-5; the D gene is possibly TRBD1 (5 bases). V was pared by 10 bases and J by 5 bases, with 18 bases between. The CDR3 extends over 14 amino acids.

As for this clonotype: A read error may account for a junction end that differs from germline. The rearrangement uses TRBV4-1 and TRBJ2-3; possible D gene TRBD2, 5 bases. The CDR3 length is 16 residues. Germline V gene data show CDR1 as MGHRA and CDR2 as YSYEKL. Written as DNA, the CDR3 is TGCGCCAGCAGCCTTATGACCAAGTCTAGCACAGATACGCACTATTTT. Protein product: CASSLMTKSSTDTHYF.

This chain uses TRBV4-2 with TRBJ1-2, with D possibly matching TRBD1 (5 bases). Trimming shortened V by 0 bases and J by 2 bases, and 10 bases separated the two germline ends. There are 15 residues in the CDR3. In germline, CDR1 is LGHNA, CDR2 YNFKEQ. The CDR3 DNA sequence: TGTGCCAGCAGCCAAGAGGGACGGAAAAACTATGGCTACACCTTC. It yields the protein CASSQEGRKNYGYTF.

CDR3 residues: CASSSHRTGNTEAFF. The CDR3 region has the DNA TGTGCCAGCAGCTCCCACAGGACGGGGAACACTGAAGCTTTCTTT. The chain uses TRBV7-2 and TRBJ1-1; D perhaps matches TRBD1 (5 bases). V lost 4 bases to trimming and J lost 1 base, with 13 bases between them. The CDR3 contains 15 residues. Per the germline V gene, CDR1 is SGHTA and CDR2 is FQGNSA. The full variable domain, in which reference TRBV7-2 and TRBJ1-1 provide the parts outside the CDR3, is GAGVSQSPSNKVTEKGKDVELRCDPISGHTALYWYRQSLGQGLEFLIYFQGNSAPDKSGLPSDRFSAERTGGSVSTLTIQRTQQEDSAVYLCASSSHRTGNTEAFFGQGTRLTVV.

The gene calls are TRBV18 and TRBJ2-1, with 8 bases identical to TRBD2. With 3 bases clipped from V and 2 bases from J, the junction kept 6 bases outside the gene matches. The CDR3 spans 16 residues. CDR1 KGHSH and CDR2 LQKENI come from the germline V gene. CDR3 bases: TGTGCCAGCTCACCCAGTCCGGGGGGGGCCTACAATGAGCAGTTCTTC. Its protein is CASSPSPGGAYNEQFF.

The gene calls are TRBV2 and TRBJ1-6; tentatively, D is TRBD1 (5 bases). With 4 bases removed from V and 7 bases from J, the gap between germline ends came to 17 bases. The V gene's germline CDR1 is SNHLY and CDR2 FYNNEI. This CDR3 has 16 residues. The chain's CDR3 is CASSASRGRLNSPLHF. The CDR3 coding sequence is TGTGCCAGCAGTGCATCCCGGGGACGGTTAAATTCACCCCTCCACTTT.

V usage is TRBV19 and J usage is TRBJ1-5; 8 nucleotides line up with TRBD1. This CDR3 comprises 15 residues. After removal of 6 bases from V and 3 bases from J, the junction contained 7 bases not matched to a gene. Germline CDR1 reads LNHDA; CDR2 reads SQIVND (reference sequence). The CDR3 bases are TGTGCCAGTAGCTATGCGGACAGGGACAATCAGCCCCAGCATTTT. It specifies CASSYADRDNQPQHF.

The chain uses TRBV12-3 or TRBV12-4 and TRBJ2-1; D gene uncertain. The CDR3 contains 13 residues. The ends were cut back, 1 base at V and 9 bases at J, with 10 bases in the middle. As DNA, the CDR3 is TGTGCCAGCAGTTTAGAGGTTGTGGGTGAGCAGTTCTTC. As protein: CASSLEVVGEQFF.

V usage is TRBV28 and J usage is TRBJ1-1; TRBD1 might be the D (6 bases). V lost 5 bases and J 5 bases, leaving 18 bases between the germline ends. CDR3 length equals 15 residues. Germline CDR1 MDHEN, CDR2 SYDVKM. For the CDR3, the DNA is TGTGCCAGCAGTATCACAGGGCCGGGTGAGACTGAAGCTTTCTTT. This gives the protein CASSITGPGETEAFF.

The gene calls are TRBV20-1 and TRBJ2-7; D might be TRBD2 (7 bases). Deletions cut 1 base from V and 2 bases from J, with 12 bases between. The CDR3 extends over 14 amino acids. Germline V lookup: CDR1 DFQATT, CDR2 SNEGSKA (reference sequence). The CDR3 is CSARVGGGAYEQYF. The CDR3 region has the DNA TGCAGTGCTAGAGTTGGGGGGGGCGCCTACGAGCAGTACTTC.

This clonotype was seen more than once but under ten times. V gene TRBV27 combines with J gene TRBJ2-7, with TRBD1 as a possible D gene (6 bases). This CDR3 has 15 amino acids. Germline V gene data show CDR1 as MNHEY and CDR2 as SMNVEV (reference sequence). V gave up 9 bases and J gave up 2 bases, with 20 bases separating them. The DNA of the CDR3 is TGTGCCAGTAAAGACAGGCCCTTTGGGACCTACGAGCAGTACTTC. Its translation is CASKDRPFGTYEQYF.

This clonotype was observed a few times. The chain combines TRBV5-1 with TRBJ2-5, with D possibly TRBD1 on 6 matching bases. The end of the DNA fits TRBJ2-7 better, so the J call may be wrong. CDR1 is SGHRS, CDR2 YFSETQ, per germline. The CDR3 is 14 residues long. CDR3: CASSLNTGRYEQYF. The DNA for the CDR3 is TGCGCCAGCAGCTTGAATACAGGGCGGTACGAGCAGTACTTC.

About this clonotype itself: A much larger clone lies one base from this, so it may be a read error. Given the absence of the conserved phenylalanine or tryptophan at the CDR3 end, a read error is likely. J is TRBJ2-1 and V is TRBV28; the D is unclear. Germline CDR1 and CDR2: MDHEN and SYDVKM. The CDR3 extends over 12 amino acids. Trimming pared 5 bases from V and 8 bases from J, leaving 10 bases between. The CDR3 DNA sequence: TGTGCCAGCAGTGAGATGACCGATGAGCAGTTCTTG. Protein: CASSEMTDEQFL.

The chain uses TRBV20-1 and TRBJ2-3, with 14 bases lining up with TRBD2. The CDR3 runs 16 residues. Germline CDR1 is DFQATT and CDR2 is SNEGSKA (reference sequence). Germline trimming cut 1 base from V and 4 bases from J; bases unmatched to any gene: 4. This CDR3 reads CSARAGTSGRSDTQYF. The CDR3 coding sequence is TGCAGTGCTAGAGCGGGGACTAGCGGGAGATCAGATACGCAGTATTTT.

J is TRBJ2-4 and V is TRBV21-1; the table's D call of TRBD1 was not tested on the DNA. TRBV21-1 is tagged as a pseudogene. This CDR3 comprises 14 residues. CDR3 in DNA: TGTGCCAGCAGCATCACAGGGGTCAAAAACATTCAGTACTTC. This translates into CASSITGVKNIQYF.